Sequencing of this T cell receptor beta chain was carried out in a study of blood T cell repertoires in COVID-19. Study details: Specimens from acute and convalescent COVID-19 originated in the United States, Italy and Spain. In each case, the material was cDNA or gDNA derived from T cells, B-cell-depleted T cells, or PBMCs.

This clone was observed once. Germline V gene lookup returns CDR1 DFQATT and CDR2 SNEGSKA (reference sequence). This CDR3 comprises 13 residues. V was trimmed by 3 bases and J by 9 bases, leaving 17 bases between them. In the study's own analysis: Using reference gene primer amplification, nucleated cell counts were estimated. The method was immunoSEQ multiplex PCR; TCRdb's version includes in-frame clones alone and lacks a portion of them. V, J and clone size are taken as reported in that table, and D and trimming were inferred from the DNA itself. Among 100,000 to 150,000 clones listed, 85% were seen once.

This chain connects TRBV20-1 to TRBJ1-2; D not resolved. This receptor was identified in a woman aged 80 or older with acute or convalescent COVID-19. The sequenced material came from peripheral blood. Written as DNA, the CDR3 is TGCAGTGCTAGTCCGACCGACATGGAAAGCTACACCTTC. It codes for CSASPTDMESYTF.